The 5 T cell receptor beta chains below all came from one sample that was sequenced in a study of T cell responses to AZD1222 COVID-19 vaccine. The repertoire was sequenced with immunoSEQ multiplex PCR; TCRdb's copy has only in-frame clones and lacks some. In the table there are about 120,000 clones, 75% to 95% of which are singletons. Source: peripheral blood, taken 28 days after the second dose of the MenACWY control vaccine. Receptor source: an adult who received the MenACWY meningococcal vaccine as a control.

This chain uses TRBV24-1 with TRBJ1-2; D perhaps matches TRBD1 (6 bases). The CDR3 contains 14 residues. The V gene lost 5 bases and the J gene lost 4 bases, with 13 bases spanning the gap. The germline V gene has CDR1 KGHDR and CDR2 SFDVKD. CDR3 DNA sequence: TGTGCCACCAGTGGGGGGGGCCCTAGCTATGGCTACACCTTC. Translation: CATSGGGPSYGYTF.

This clone was seen only once. The chain uses TRBV27 and TRBJ1-2, with unresolved D. The CDR3 sequence is 14 residues long. The V gene's germline CDR1 is MNHEY and CDR2 SMNVEV (reference sequence). With 6 bases removed from V and 1 base from J, the gap between germline ends came to 12 bases. CDR3 in amino acids: CASSPIGLNYGYTF. The DNA of the CDR3 is TGTGCCAGCAGCCCGATCGGGCTTAACTATGGCTACACCTTC.

The genes are TRBV4-1 and TRBJ2-4; 8 bases map to TRBD1. The ends lost 4 bases at V and 13 bases at J; junction bases unmatched: 15. CDR1 and CDR2 from the germline V gene are MGHRA and YSYEKL. The CDR3 runs to 15 residues. The CDR3 sequence: CASSRGPEGSGGQYF. The CDR3 nucleotides are TGCGCCAGCAGCCGGGGACCGGAAGGGTCAGGGGGCCAGTACTTC.

This chain connects TRBV3-1 (or the pseudogene TRBV3-2) to TRBJ2-3; 14 bases match TRBD2. The trim removed 4 bases at V and 5 bases at J, leaving 8 bases unmatched. The CDR3 is 17 residues long. Germline CDR1 and CDR2: LGHDT and YNNKEL (reference sequence). CDR3 amino acids: CASSLATSGGAGDTQYF. The CDR3 DNA sequence: TGTGCCAGCAGCCTCGCGACTAGCGGGGGGGCCGGAGATACGCAGTATTTT.

This chain connects TRBV24-1 to TRBJ2-3; 8 bases match TRBD1. Germline CDR1 is KGHDR and CDR2 is SFDVKD. There are 16 residues in the CDR3. V lost 0 bases and J lost 6; bases outside the gene matches: 7. DNA for the CDR3: TGTGCCACCAGTGATTTGGGACAGGGCCCCGGGGATACGCAGTATTTT. Its protein is CATSDLGQGPGDTQYF.